The 31 T cell receptor beta chains in this list originate from one sample, sequenced in a study of T cells in Graves' hyperthyroidism and ophthalmopathy. Template material for amplifying TCR beta CDR3 regions consisted of RNA transcripts. An initial round of RT-PCR targeting the TCR CDR3 relied on the HTBI primer set. TCRdb redid the calling of the multiplex PCR reads with MiXCR, one entry per CDR3 protein. The repertoire holds 250,000 to 300,000 distinct CDR3 sequences, with 13% as singletons. The sample was blood. The source is a woman in her twenties or thirties with Graves' hyperthyroidism that later progressed to Graves' ophthalmopathy.

Turning to this clonotype: A read error may be the cause here, since a much bigger clone is one base away. This chain uses TRBV3-1 with TRBJ1-3; D is ambiguous. Germline-derived CDR1 and CDR2 are LGHDT and YNNKEL (reference sequence). V lost 5 bases, J lost 0 bases, and 8 bases lay in between. CDR3 size: 14 residues. The CDR3 DNA reads TGTGCCAGCAGCGGCAGAAGCTCTGGAAACACCATATATTTT. Amino acids: CASSGRSSGNTIYF.

The rearrangement joins TRBV12-3 or TRBV12-4 to TRBJ2-7; a possible D gene is TRBD2 (5 bases). With 3 bases removed from V and 6 bases from J, the gap between germline ends came to 9 bases. The CDR3 sequence is 12 residues long. The CDR3 sequence: CASSFFGLEQYF. The CDR3 bases are TGTGCCAGCAGTTTCTTTGGACTCGAGCAGTACTTC.

This clonotype was counted many times. The CDR3 loop reads CASEGGAHNSPLHF. DNA of the CDR3: TGTGCCAGCGAAGGGGGCGCCCATAATTCACCCCTCCACTTT. The V gene is TRBV6-1, the J gene TRBJ1-6; 7 positions match TRBD1. Germline trimming cut 8 bases from V and 5 bases from J; bases unmatched to any gene: 6. This CDR3 comprises 14 residues. CDR1 and CDR2 from the germline V gene are MNHNS and SASEGT.

This clonotype has ten or more counts. This chain joins TRBV19 and TRBJ1-1, with unresolved D. The V end was cut by 7 bases, the J end by 1 base, with 13 bases between. The germline gives CDR1 LNHDA, CDR2 SQIVND (reference sequence). The CDR3 spans 14 residues. For the CDR3, the DNA is TGTGCCAGTAAAGTTGGGCCAGGGAACACTGAAGCTTTCTTT. Amino acids: CASKVGPGNTEAFF.

This clonotype was found many times. The genes are TRBV11-2 and TRBJ2-7; D may be TRBD1 (5 bases). Germline CDR1 and CDR2: SGHAT and FQNNGV. V lost 3 bases to trimming and J lost 0 bases, with 12 bases between them. The CDR3 covers 15 residues. CDR3 sequence reads: CASSFPQGSSYEQYF. The CDR3 region has the DNA TGTGCCAGCAGCTTCCCGCAGGGATCCTCCTACGAGCAGTACTTC. Complete variable domain (other parts from reference TRBV11-2 and TRBJ2-7): EAGVAQSPRYKIIEKRQSVAFWCNPISGHATLYWYQQILGQGPKLLIQFQNNGVVDDSQLPKDRFSAERLKGVDSTLKIQPAKLEDSAVYLCASSFPQGSSYEQYFGPGTRLTVT.

The chain joins TRBV3-1 to TRBJ1-1, with TRBD1 as a possible D gene (5 bases). Germline loops: CDR1 LGHDT, CDR2 YNNKEL (reference sequence). The CDR3 runs 15 residues. The germline V and J ends were trimmed by 1 base and 5 bases, with 14 bases remaining between them. The DNA of the CDR3 is TGTGCCAGCAGCCAAGGGCCTCAACCAGGGACTGAAGCTTTCTTT. Translating it yields CASSQGPQPGTEAFF.

This clonotype appeared a few times. This chain links TRBV4-3 with TRBJ1-3, with D perhaps matching TRBD1 (5 bases). CDR1 LGHNA and CDR2 YSLEER come from the germline V gene. This CDR3 contains 16 residues. Trimming took off 0 bases at V and 4 bases at J, with 13 bases between the two ends. CDR3 region: CASSQETKGWGNTIYF. The CDR3 DNA reads TGCGCCAGCAGCCAAGAAACGAAGGGGTGGGGAAACACCATATATTTT.

This clonotype was found many times. The gene calls are TRBV6-2 or TRBV6-3 and TRBJ2-1; D is perhaps TRBD1 (5 bases). Between the trimmed V and J ends, which lost 4 bases and 8 bases, there was a span of 9 bases. Germline assignment: CDR1 MNHEY and CDR2 SVGEGT. CDR3 length: 12 amino acids. The CDR3 spells CASSSREDEQFF. The CDR3 DNA reads as TGTGCCAGCAGTTCCAGGGAAGATGAGCAGTTCTTC.

This clonotype showed up many times. This chain connects TRBV27 to TRBJ2-1; 12 nucleotides line up with TRBD2. The CDR3 is 15 amino acids. The junction had 3 bases not matched to a gene; V was cut back by 3 bases and J by 6 bases. CDR1 MNHEY and CDR2 SMNVEV come from the germline V gene (reference sequence). The CDR3 DNA follows: TGTGCCAGCAGTTTCCTAGCGGGAGGGTCCAATGAGCAGTTCTTC. Translation: CASSFLAGGSNEQFF.

This clonotype was found many times. CDR3 sequence: CASSLEVDLSYNEQFF. CDR3 bases: TGTGCCAGCAGCTTAGAGGTGGACCTCTCCTACAATGAGCAGTTCTTC. The chain is built from TRBV7-3 and TRBJ2-1; no firm D call. Germline assignment: CDR1 SGHTA and CDR2 FQGTGA. V was clipped by 2 bases and J by 0 bases, with 11 bases between them. The CDR3 covers 16 residues. Variable domain in full (rest from reference TRBV7-3 and TRBJ2-1): GAGVSQTPSNKVTEKGKYVELRCDPISGHTALYWYRQSLGQGPEFLIYFQGTGAADDSGLPNDRFFAVRPEGSVSTLKIQRTERGDSAVYLCASSLEVDLSYNEQFFGPGTRLTVL.

In its sample, this clonotype was seen a few times. This sequence joins TRBV4-3 and TRBJ2-7, with 7 bases identical to TRBD1. The germline CDR1 and CDR2 sequences are LGHNA and YSLEER. The CDR3 is 17 residues long. Germline trimming cut 2 bases from V and 3 bases from J; bases unmatched to any gene: 13. CDR3 bases: TGCGCCAGCAGCCAATATTTATCGGGACAGATGGTCTACGAGCAGTACTTC. It specifies CASSQYLSGQMVYEQYF.

This clonotype was observed many times. This chain uses TRBV2 with TRBJ1-6; D perhaps matches TRBD1 (5 bases). Germline V gives CDR1 SNHLY, CDR2 FYNNEI. V shed 3 bases and J shed 9 bases, with 12 bases lying between them. This CDR3 is 14 amino acids long. CDR3 in DNA: TGTGCCAGCAGTGAGAGGGGCCTGATTTCACCCCTCCACTTT. Translation: CASSERGLISPLHF.

The table lists this clonotype with a few counts. This sequence joins TRBV5-1 and TRBJ1-5, with D hard to call. Germline V lookup: CDR1 SGHRS, CDR2 YFSETQ. The CDR3 runs to 17 residues. Deletions cut 4 bases from V and 3 bases from J, with 20 bases between. Here the CDR3 reads CASSRPSDRPPNQPQHF. In DNA form, the CDR3 reads TGCGCCAGCAGCCGGCCCTCGGATCGGCCCCCCAATCAGCCCCAGCATTTT.

This clonotype was picked up many times. This chain uses TRBV24-1 with TRBJ2-5; D perhaps matches TRBD2 (7 bases). Looked up from germline, CDR1 is KGHDR and CDR2 is SFDVKD. CDR3 size: 13 residues. Trimming took off 6 bases at V and 5 bases at J, with 12 bases between the two ends. The chain's CDR3 is CATSRPGGETQYF. CDR3 DNA sequence: TGTGCCACCAGTCGCCCGGGGGGCGAGACCCAGTACTTC.

Many counts were recorded for this clonotype. The V call is TRBV6-1, the J call TRBJ2-1; 10 bases fit TRBD2. CDR3 length: 16 residues. After removal of 7 bases from V and 0 bases from J, the junction contained 6 bases not matched to a gene. Germline CDR1 and CDR2: MNHNS and SASEGT. The CDR3: CASNRLAGNSYNEQFF. The CDR3 bases are TGTGCCAGCAACCGACTAGCGGGTAACTCCTACAATGAGCAGTTCTTC.

This chain uses TRBV4-2 with TRBJ1-1; no definite D call. Germline CDR1 and CDR2: LGHNA and YNFKEQ. V was shortened by 0 bases and J by 10 bases, with 12 bases between the two germline ends. The CDR3 spans 13 residues. The CDR3 nucleotides are TGTGCCAGCAGCCAAGATTTGGGTTCGGCAGCTTTCTTT. Encoded protein: CASSQDLGSAAFF.

This clonotype has a count of ten or more. J is TRBJ2-7 and V is TRBV29-1; tentatively, D is TRBD1 (6 bases). CDR1 is SQVTM, CDR2 ANQGSEA, per germline. The CDR3 consists of 12 residues. Trimming stripped 6 bases from V and 3 bases from J, with 12 bases between. The DNA of the CDR3 is TGCAGCGTCCAAGGACAGAGCTACGAGCAGTACTTC. This sequence encodes CSVQGQSYEQYF.

This clonotype was found many times. The chain couples TRBV27 to TRBJ2-5; D perhaps matches TRBD2 (6 bases). Trimming took 6 bases from V and 7 from J, leaving 18 bases between them. In germline, CDR1 is MNHEY, CDR2 SMNVEV (reference sequence). The CDR3 totals 14 residues. The CDR3 protein is CASSVRGGVGTQYF. CDR3 DNA: TGTGCCAGCAGCGTAAGGGGCGGGGTGGGGACCCAGTACTTC.

This clonotype has at least ten counts. Its ends do not fully match the called genes, so a read error is possible. V and J are TRBV7-7 and TRBJ2-1; D might be TRBD1 or TRBD2, each matching 5 bases. CDR3 length equals 14 residues. The germline V gene encodes CDR1 SSHAT and CDR2 FNYEAQ (reference sequence). CDR3 loop: CASSPAGGYNEQFF. CDR3 DNA: TGTGCTAGCAGCCCGGCTGGGGGTTATAATGAGCAGTTCTTC.

At least ten counts were recorded for this clonotype. V usage is TRBV2 and J usage is TRBJ1-4; TRBD1 agrees at 8 bases. With V trimmed by 2 bases and J by 7 bases, 3 bases remained unmatched. Germline assignment: CDR1 SNHLY and CDR2 FYNNEI. This CDR3 has 14 amino acids. This chain's CDR3 is CASSEQGASEKLFF. CDR3 bases: TGTGCCAGCAGTGAACAGGGGGCGAGTGAAAAACTGTTTTTT.

Many counts were recorded for this clonotype. J is TRBJ2-3 and V is TRBV11-3, with D uncertain. CDR3 length equals 15 residues. CDR1 is SGHNT, CDR2 YENEEA, per germline. Trimming pared 4 bases from V and 2 bases from J, leaving 13 bases between. The CDR3, as DNA: TGTGCCAGCAGCTCTTCTAGTGACCTCACAGATACGCAGTATTTT. The encoded protein is CASSSSSDLTDTQYF.

This clonotype was counted between two and nine times. The J gene is TRBJ2-1, the V gene TRBV6-1; no reliable D call. There are 11 residues in the CDR3. The V gene's germline CDR1 is MNHNS and CDR2 SASEGT. Trimming shortened V by 7 bases and J by 4 bases, and 5 bases separated the two germline ends. CDR3: CASTTYNEQFF. DNA of the CDR3: TGTGCCAGCACAACATACAATGAGCAGTTCTTC.

This clonotype was found many times. This chain links TRBV7-2 with TRBJ2-7; 11 bases are a match to TRBD2. V shed 5 bases, J shed 0 bases, and the junction held 3 bases outside the gene matches. The CDR3 consists of 15 residues. Germline lookup yields CDR1 SGHTA and CDR2 FQGNSA. The CDR3 region has the DNA TGTGCCAGCAGCGGGACTAGCGGTAGCTCCTACGAGCAGTACTTC. Encoded protein: CASSGTSGSSYEQYF.

The table lists this clonotype with a few counts. At one end the junction does not follow the germline gene, possibly because of a read error. The CDR3 is CASSPSDRGRQPQHF. The CDR3 nucleotides are TGCGCCAGCAGCCCCTCGGACAGGGGCCGACAGCCCCAGCATTTT. The chain joins TRBV11-2 to TRBJ1-5; 9 bases fit TRBD1. The CDR3 is 15 residues long. The germline V gene encodes CDR1 SGHAT and CDR2 FQNNGV.

This clonotype occurred a few times. V gene TRBV27 combines with J gene TRBJ1-2; TRBD1 agrees at 10 bases. The CDR3 spans 17 residues. Germline loops: CDR1 MNHEY, CDR2 SMNVEV (reference sequence). V gave up 2 bases and J gave up 8 bases; unmatched junction bases: 14. CDR3 coding DNA: TGTGCCAGCAGTTTAAGGGGGGCGACAGGGGGCGCATGGGGCTACACCTTC. Translated, it gives CASSLRGATGGAWGYTF.

This clonotype was found many times. The rearrangement links TRBV7-6 to TRBJ1-5; D call uncertain. Germline V lookup: CDR1 SGHVS, CDR2 FNYEAQ. Trimming removed 5 bases from V and 4 bases from J, with 12 bases in between. The CDR3 totals 14 residues. CDR3 sequence (DNA): TGTGCCAGCAGCCAGTGGGGAGCGAATCAGCCCCAGCATTTT. Amino acids: CASSQWGANQPQHF.

This clonotype was recorded many times. The genes are TRBV6-1 and TRBJ2-7, with D possibly TRBD1 on 5 matching bases. CDR3 length equals 13 residues. CDR1 and CDR2 from the germline V gene are MNHNS and SASEGT. Trimming left V 5 bases short and J 7 bases short, with 15 bases between. This chain's CDR3 is CASSTRQGGEQYF. The CDR3 region has the DNA TGTGCCAGCAGTACCCGGCAGGGTGGGGAGCAGTACTTC.

This clonotype was recorded many times. The germline gene is not matched at one end of the junction; a read error may be the cause. The chain joins TRBV5-1 to TRBJ2-2, with 8 bases fitting TRBD2. Germline V gene sequence: CDR1 SGHRS, CDR2 YFSETQ. This CDR3 spans 15 amino acids. This CDR3 reads CASSLTSGNTGELFF. The CDR3 DNA reads TGTGCCAGCAGCTTAACTAGCGGGAACACCGGGGAGCTGTTTTTT.

This clonotype occurred many times. The chain combines TRBV20-1 with TRBJ2-3; the match to TRBD2 covers 8 bases. The CDR3 spans 15 residues. Germline CDR1 and CDR2: DFQATT and SNEGSKA (reference sequence). V lost 0 bases and J lost 5; bases outside the gene matches: 7. CDR3 sequence reads: CSARDPGGPKDTQYF. The CDR3 DNA reads TGCAGTGCTAGAGACCCGGGAGGGCCAAAAGATACGCAGTATTTT.

V usage is TRBV19 and J usage is TRBJ2-7; 8 bases are a match to TRBD2. The CDR3 is 15 residues long. V lost 5 bases, J lost 4 bases, and 10 bases stayed unmatched. Germline V gene lookup returns CDR1 LNHDA and CDR2 SQIVND (reference sequence). The CDR3 is CASSSTSGAGYEQYF. CDR3 nucleotides: TGTGCCAGTAGTTCAACTAGCGGTGCTGGGTACGAGCAGTACTTC.

This clonotype has at least ten counts. The chain carries TRBV5-1 and TRBJ1-2; 9 nucleotides line up with TRBD1. The V gene's germline CDR1 is SGHRS and CDR2 YFSETQ. The CDR3 totals 14 residues. Unmatched junction bases numbered 7, after V lost 5 bases and J lost 5 bases. CDR3 bases: TGCGCCAGCAGACCCGGTGGACAGGGGTATGGCTACACCTTC. Protein product: CASRPGGQGYGYTF.